This T cell receptor beta chain is from a study of identical twins. The sample holds a few counts of this clonotype. With V trimmed by 5 bases and J by 0 bases, 9 bases remained unmatched. Germline assignment: CDR1 SGHAT and CDR2 FQDESV (reference sequence). The CDR3 has 18 residues. Each CDR3 protein gets one entry after TCRdb re-called the 5' RACE reads with MiXCR. The sample shows about 190,000 distinct CDR3 sequences, around a sixth of them seen only once. In addition, the sample was reused for a study of T cells expressing NK-cell markers. Turning to that study: The sequencing cohort of eight donors included seven HCMV-seropositive individuals and one seronegative individual. It is unclear if expanded NKG2C-expressing clones target HCMV antigens.

V is TRBV11-1 and J is TRBJ2-2; TRBD1 matches at 10 bases. The sequenced material came from CD8+ T cells sorted from blood. The clonotype comes from a woman under 30 in good health. The CDR3 nucleotides are TGTGCCAGCAGCCCAGACAGGGGGCGGGACGCGAACACCGGGGAGCTGTTTTTT. Its protein is CASSPDRGRDANTGELFF.